The clone carrying this TCR beta chain was counted ten times or more. TCRdb re-called the PCR reads with MiXCR. The sample holds about 93,000 clones, roughly 13% seen once. The source of the sample is a study of metastatic and nonmetastatic thyroid tumors. Patients underwent thyroid surgery, and none had received any treatment before it. The receptor comes from a female donor with papillary thyroid cancer or a benign thyroid nodule (not recorded which). Some clones in this sample may be carry-over from other donors' samples. Sequencing was performed on blood.

The CDR3 sequence is CASSPIGGDTQYF. The CDR3 DNA reads as TGTGCCAGCAGTCCCATAGGGGGTGATACGCAGTATTTT. This chain connects TRBV2 to TRBJ2-3; D might be TRBD1 (6 bases). Trimming removed 5 bases at V and 6 bases at J, with 12 bases between. CDR1 SNHLY and CDR2 FYNNEI come from the germline V gene. This CDR3 contains 13 residues.